This TCR beta chain originates from a study of T cells expressing NK-cell markers (dated by TCRdb to about 2020). Turning to the overall study: In sorted CD3+CD56+NKG2C+, CD3+CD56+NKG2C- and CD3+CD56-NKG2C+ T-cell subsets from eight donors, TCR beta-chain repertoires were profiled. Among the eight sequenced donors, only one was HCMV-seronegative, while the other seven were HCMV-seropositive. The eight sequenced donors were randomly selected healthy volunteers, three men and five women. The libraries were sequenced on Illumina HiSeq 2000/2500, MiSeq or NextSeq, producing 2 x 150 bp reads. What the research found in general, with its limitations: Those dominant clonotypes were again the most abundant among CD3+CD56-NKG2C+ cells in a few donors, at about 25-60.1%. In over five donors, the dominant CD3+CD56+NKG2C+ clonotypes were among the top 10 CD8+ clonotypes and accounted for about 1.0-7.0% of CD8+ T cells. Whether the expanded NKG2C-expressing T cell clones were specific for HCMV antigens remained unclear.

HCMV-specific IgG was detected in serum with a commercial ELISA kit to determine HCMV serostatus. Ficoll density gradient centrifugation was used to isolate peripheral blood mononuclear cells from blood. Reads for this sample came from an Illumina HiSeq 2000. 5'RACE template switching, by which a universal primer site and unique molecular identifiers were added, was used to make TCR beta cDNA libraries. Synthesis of cDNA was primed from the TCR beta constant segment and was followed by two consecutive PCR amplification steps. The paper's data handling went like this. MIGEC handled demultiplexing of the reads and grouping by UMI, while MiTCR was used to assemble and quantify clonotypes. To exclude erroneous sequences, only TCR cDNA sequences supported by at least two reads were retained. The tcR package was used for downstream repertoire analysis, and clonotypes were matched between fractions using CDR3 nucleotide sequence together with V segment. VDJmatch was used to annotate antigen specificity against VDJdb, with one amino acid substitution allowed in CDR3. Based on TCRdb reprocessing of the reads, there is one entry per CDR3 protein sequence, and DNA is missing. These V and J calls rely on TCRdb rather than the paper's analysis. The table held for this sample gives about 390,000 distinct CDR3 sequences. The ten largest make up over 8.5% of the sample.

Taken from cysteine to phenylalanine, the CDR3 has 14 residues. No coding sequence is recorded. In the germline V gene, CDR1 corresponds to SQVTM and CDR2 to ANQGSEA. Worth noting for this clonotype: Its antigen is still unknown.

Sequencing input: blood T cells: a sorted CD56 or NKG2C T cell subset, CD4+ or CD8+ T cells, or bulk PBMC T cells (not recorded which). This receptor was identified in a woman aged 50 to 60 in good health. Donor details come from another sample of the same person, matched by shared clones. The V and J genes are TRBV29-1 and TRBJ2-1; TCRdb's D call, TRBD2, is unchecked because there is no DNA. The CDR3 region reads CSAWTSGLDNEQFF.